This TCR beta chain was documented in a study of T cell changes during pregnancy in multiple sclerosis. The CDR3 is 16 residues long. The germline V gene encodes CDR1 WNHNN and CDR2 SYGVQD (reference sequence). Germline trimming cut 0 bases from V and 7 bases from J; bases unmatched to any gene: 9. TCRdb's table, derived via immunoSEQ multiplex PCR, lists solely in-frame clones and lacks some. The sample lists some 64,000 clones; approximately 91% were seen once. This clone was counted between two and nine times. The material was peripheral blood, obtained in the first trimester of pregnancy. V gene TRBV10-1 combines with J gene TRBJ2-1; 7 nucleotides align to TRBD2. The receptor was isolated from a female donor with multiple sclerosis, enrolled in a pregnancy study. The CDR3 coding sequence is TGCGCCAGCAGTGAGTCGGTGGGAGGGCTATCGAATGAGCAGTTCTTC. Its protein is CASSESVGGLSNEQFF.